Given below is one TCR beta chain in context. Its cognate antigen is unknown. CD8+ and CD4+ T cells taken from blood had their TCR beta sequenced. While CD8+ and CD4+ T cells were isolated negatively, TEMRA cells were enriched by FACS. The CDR3 has 12 amino acids. Looked up from germline, CDR1 is DFQATT and CDR2 is SNEGSKA (reference sequence). V was shortened by 3 bases and J by 4 bases, with 10 bases between the two germline ends. This record belongs to a study of CD8 T cells in Susac syndrome. Regarding the study as a whole: Regarding the TCR sequencing and HLA analysis, the study admitted that a relatively small number of individuals were involved.

Random hexamers served to reverse transcribe roughly 0.45 to 1 ug RNA. Amplification of TCR beta CDR3 was carried out by immunoSEQ multiplex PCR, which covered 54 Vbeta and 13 Jbeta segments. One entry per CDR3 protein results from TCRdb running MiXCR on the immunoSEQ multiplex PCR reads. The sample yields 120,000 or so distinct CDR3 sequences, about 94% seen once. The rearrangement joins TRBV20-1 to TRBJ2-7; D not resolved. The TCR was taken from a human donor with multiple sclerosis. Material for sequencing was CD4+ T cells from PBMCs. CDR3 amino acids: CSARGPVYEQYF. The CDR3 nucleotides read TGCAGTGCTAGGGGTCCCGTTTACGAGCAGTACTTC.